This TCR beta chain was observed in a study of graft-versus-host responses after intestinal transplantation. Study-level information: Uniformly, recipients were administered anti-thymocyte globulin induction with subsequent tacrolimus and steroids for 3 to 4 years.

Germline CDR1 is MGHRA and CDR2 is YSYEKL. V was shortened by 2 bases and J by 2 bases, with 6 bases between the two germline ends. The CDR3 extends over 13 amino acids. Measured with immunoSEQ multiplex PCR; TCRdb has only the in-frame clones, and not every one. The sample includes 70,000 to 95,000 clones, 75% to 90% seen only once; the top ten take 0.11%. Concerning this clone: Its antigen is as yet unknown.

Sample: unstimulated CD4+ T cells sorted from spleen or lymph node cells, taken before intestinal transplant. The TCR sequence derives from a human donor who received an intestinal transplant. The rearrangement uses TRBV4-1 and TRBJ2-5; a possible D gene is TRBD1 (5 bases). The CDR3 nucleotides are TGCGCCAGCAGCCAAAGACAGCAAGAGACCCAGTACTTC. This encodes CASSQRQQETQYF.